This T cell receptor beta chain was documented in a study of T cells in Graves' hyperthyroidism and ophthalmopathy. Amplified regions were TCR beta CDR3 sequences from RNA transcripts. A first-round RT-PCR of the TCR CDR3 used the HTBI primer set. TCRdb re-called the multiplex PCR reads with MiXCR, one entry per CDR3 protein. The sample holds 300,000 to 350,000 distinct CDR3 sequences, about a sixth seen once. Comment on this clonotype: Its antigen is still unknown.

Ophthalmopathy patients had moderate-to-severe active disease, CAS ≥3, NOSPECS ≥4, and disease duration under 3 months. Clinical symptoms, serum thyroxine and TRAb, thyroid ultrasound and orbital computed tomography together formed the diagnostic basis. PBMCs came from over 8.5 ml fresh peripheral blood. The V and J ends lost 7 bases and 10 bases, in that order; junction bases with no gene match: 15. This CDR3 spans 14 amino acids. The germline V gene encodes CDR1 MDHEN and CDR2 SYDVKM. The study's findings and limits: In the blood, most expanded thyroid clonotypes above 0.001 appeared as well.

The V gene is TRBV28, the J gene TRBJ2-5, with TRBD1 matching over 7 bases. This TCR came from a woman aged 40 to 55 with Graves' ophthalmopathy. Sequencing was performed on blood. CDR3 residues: CASISQGPGSGQYF. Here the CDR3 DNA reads TGTGCCAGCATCTCACAGGGGCCAGGGAGTGGCCAGTACTTC.